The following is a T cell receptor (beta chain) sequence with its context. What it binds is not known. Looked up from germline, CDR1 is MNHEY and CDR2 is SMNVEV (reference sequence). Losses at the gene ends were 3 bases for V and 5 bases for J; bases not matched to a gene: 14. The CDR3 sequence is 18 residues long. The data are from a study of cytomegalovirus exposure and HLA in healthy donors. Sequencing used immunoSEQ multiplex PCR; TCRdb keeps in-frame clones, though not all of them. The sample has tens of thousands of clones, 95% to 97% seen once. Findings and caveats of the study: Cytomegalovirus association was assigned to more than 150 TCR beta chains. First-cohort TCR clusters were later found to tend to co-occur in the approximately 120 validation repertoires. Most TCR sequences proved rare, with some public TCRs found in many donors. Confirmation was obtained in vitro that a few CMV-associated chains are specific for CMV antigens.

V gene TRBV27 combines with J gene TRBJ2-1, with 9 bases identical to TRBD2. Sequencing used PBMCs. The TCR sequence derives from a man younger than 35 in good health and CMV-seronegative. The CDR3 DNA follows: TGTGCCAGCAGTTTTCTGAGGGAGCCCGCGGGAGGGCACAATGAGCAGTTCTTC. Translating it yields CASSFLREPAGGHNEQFF.